This is a list of T cell receptor beta chains from one sample in a study of T cells in Graves' hyperthyroidism and ophthalmopathy. MiXCR, applied by TCRdb to the multiplex PCR reads, yields one record per CDR3 protein. This table holds 530,000 or so distinct CDR3 sequences, roughly a sixth found once. Sequenced input: blood. The receptors come from a woman younger than 35 with Graves' ophthalmopathy. Both conserved end residues are part of each CDR3. Each record gives: CDR3 protein, CDR3 DNA, D gene, clone size, V gene, J gene. D genes are given only for firm matches. Rows give clone size only sometimes, using once, few, many, or a class for an expanded clone.

CASSQKGNTEAFF	TGTGCCAGCAGCCAAAAGGGCAACACTGAAGCTTTCTTT	NA	many	TRBV3-1	TRBJ1-1
CASRTSGGANTGELFF	TGTGCCAGCAGGACTAGCGGGGGGGCGAACACCGGGGAGCTGTTTTTT	TRBD2	many	TRBV27	TRBJ2-2
CASSANRGLQPQHF	TGTGCCAGCAGTGCGAACAGGGGGCTTCAGCCCCAGCATTTT	TRBD1	few	TRBV12-3/TRBV12-4	TRBJ1-5
CSARPGTPTFTDTQYF	TGCAGTGCTAGACCCGGGACTCCCACCTTCACAGATACGCAGTATTTT	NA	NA	TRBV20-1	TRBJ2-3
CAWSRVNSPLHF	TGTGCCTGGAGCAGGGTGAATTCACCCCTCCACTTT	NA	many	TRBV30	TRBJ1-6
CASSFPAGVRNTIYF	TGTGCCAGCAGCTTCCCAGCGGGGGTCCGGAACACCATATATTTT	NA	many	TRBV28	TRBJ1-3
CASSSYRSGQGQRYF	TGTGCCAGCAGCTCCTACCGTTCGGGACAGGGTCAACGGTACTTC	TRBD1	many	TRBV11-2	TRBJ2-7
CASSLSGWSNQPQHF	TGTGCCAGCAGTCTCTCGGGGTGGAGCAATCAGCCCCAGCATTTT	NA	many	TRBV6-1	TRBJ1-5
CASRRSTGELFF	TGTGCCAGCAGACGGAGCACCGGGGAGCTGTTTTTT	NA	NA	TRBV6-4	TRBJ2-2
CASSFRRYGYTF	TGTGCCAGCAGTTTCAGACGCTATGGCTACACCTTC	NA	few	TRBV28	TRBJ1-2
CASGGGIYVQETQYF	TGTGCCAGCGGGGGGGGTATATACGTCCAAGAGACCCAGTACTTC	TRBD2	few	TRBV25-1	TRBJ2-5
CATSETGGDLGDEQFF	TGTGCCACCAGTGAGACGGGAGGTGATCTGGGCGATGAGCAGTTCTTC	TRBD2	NA	TRBV24-1	TRBJ2-1
CASSSMGGRNYEQYF	TGTGCCAGCAGCTCGATGGGCGGGAGGAACTACGAGCAGTACTTC	TRBD2	many	TRBV7-3	TRBJ2-7
CASSSIVGTGSTGELFF	TGTGCCAGCAGCTCAATAGTGGGGACAGGGTCCACCGGGGAGCTGTTTTTT	TRBD1	NA	TRBV7-3	TRBJ2-2
CASSSHRGPYEQYF	TGTGCCAGCAGCTCACACAGGGGGCCTTACGAGCAGTACTTC	TRBD1	few	TRBV7-8	TRBJ2-7
CASDRGSTDTQYF	TGTGCCTCAGACAGGGGGAGCACAGATACGCAGTATTTT	TRBD1	many	TRBV30	TRBJ2-3
CSVESGYGYTF	TGCAGCGTTGAATCAGGTTATGGCTACACCTTC	NA	NA	TRBV29-1	TRBJ1-2